Included here is one TCR beta chain sequence, with context. This sample was taken from a study of identical twins. The germline V gene has CDR1 SGDLS and CDR2 YYNGEE. The CDR3 sequence is 15 residues long. V gave up 3 bases and J gave up 2 bases, with 15 bases separating them. TCRdb used MiXCR to reprocess the 5' RACE reads, holding one entry per CDR3 protein. This sample yields approximately 500,000 distinct CDR3 sequences, of which 20% to 25% are seen a single time; 2.9% belongs to the top ten. This sample also appeared in a second study, on T cells expressing NK-cell markers. That study reports: Researchers got TCR beta repertoires out of sorted CD3+CD56+NKG2C+, CD3+CD56+NKG2C- and CD3+CD56-NKG2C+ T cells. Most of the eight sequenced donors tested HCMV-seropositive; one tested seronegative.

The sequence was collected from a woman in her late teens or twenties in good health. Sequencing used CD4+ T cells sorted from blood. V is TRBV9 and J is TRBJ2-7, with D unclear. In nucleotides, the CDR3 is TGTGCCAGCAGCGCAGAAACGGGTCCGACCTACGAGCAGTACTTC. It is translated as CASSAETGPTYEQYF.